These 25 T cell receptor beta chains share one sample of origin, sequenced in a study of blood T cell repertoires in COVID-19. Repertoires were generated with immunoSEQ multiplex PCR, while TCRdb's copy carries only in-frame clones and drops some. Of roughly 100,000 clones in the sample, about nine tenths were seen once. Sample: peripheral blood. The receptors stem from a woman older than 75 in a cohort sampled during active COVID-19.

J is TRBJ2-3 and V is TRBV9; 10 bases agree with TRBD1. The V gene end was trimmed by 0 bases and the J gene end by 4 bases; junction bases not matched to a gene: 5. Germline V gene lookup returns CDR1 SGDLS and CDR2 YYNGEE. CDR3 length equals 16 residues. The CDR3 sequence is CASSVAPGQGADTQYF. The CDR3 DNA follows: TGTGCCAGCAGCGTAGCCCCCGGACAGGGGGCAGATACGCAGTATTTT.

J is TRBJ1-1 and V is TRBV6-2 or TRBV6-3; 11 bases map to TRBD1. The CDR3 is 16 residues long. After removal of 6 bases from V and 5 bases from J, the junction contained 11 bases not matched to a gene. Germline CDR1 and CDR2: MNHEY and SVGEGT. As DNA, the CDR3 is TGTGCCAGCAGCCCACCCCCCGGGACAGGGGGGACTGAAGCTTTCTTT. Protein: CASSPPPGTGGTEAFF.

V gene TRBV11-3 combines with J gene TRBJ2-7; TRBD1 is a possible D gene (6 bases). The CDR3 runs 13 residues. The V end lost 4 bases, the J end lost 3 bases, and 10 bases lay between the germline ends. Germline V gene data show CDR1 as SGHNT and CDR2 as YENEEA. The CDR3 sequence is CASSSEQGYEQYF. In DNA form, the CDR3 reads TGTGCCAGCAGCTCCGAACAGGGCTACGAGCAGTACTTC. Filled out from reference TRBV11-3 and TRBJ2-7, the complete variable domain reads EAGVVQSPRYKIIEKKQPVAFWCNPISGHNTLYWYLQNLGQGPELLIRYENEEAVDDSQLPKDRFSAERLKGVDSTLKIQPAELGDSAVYLCASSSEQGYEQYFGPGTRLTVT.

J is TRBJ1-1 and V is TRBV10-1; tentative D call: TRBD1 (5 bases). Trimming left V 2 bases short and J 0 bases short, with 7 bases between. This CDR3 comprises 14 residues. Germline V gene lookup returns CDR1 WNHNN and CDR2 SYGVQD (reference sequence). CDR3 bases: TGCGCCAGCAGTGAGGGGGGGATGAACACTGAAGCTTTCTTT. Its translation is CASSEGGMNTEAFF.

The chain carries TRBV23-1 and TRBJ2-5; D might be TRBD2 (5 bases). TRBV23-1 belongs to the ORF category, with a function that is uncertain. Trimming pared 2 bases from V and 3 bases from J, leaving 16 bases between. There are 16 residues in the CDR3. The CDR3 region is CASSQIAKEDEETQYF. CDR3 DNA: TGCGCCAGCAGTCAAATAGCTAAGGAGGATGAAGAGACCCAGTACTTC.

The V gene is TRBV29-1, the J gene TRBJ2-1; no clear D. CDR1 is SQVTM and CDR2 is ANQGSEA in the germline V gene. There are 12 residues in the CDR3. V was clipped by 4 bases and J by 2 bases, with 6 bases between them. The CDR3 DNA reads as TGCAGCGTTGGCTCAGCCTACAATGAGCAGTTCTTC. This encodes CSVGSAYNEQFF.

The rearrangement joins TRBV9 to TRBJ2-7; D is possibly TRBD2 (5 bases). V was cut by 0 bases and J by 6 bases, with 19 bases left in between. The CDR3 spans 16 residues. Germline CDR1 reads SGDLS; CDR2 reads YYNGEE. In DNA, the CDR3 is TGTGCCAGCAGCGTAGGTGGAGGTGGAGCGAGGAGCGAGCAGTACTTC. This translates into CASSVGGGGARSEQYF.

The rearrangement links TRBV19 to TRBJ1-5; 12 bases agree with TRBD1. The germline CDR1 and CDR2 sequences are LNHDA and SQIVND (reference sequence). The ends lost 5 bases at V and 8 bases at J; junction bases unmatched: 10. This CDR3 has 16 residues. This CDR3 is CASSGGTGGAKEPQHF. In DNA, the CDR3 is TGTGCCAGTAGTGGGGGGACAGGGGGCGCGAAGGAGCCCCAGCATTTT.

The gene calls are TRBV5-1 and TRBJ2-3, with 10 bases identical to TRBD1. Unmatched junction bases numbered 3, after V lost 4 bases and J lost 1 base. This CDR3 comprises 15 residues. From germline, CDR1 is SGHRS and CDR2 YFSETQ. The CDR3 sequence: CASSPGTGGTDTQYF. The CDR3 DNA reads TGCGCCAGCAGCCCTGGGACAGGGGGCACAGATACGCAGTATTTT. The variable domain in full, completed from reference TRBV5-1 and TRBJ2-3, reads KAGVTQTPRYLIKTRGQQVTLSCSPISGHRSVSWYQQTPGQGLQFLFEYFSETQRNKGNFPGRFSGRQFSNSRSEMNVSTLELGDSALYLCASSPGTGGTDTQYFGPGTRLTVL.

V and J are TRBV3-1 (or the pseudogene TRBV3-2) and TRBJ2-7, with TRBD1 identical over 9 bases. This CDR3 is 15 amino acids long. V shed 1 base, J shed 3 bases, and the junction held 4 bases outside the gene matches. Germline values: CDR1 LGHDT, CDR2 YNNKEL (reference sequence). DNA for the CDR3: TGTGCCAGCAGCCAAGCCGGGACAGGGAGCTACGAGCAGTACTTC. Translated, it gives CASSQAGTGSYEQYF.

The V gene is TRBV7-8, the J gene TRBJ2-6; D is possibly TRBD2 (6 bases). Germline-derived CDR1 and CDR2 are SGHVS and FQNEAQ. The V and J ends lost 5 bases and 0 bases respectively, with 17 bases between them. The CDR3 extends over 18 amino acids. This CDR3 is CASSLNSGLSSGANVLTF. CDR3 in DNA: TGTGCCAGCAGCCTAAACTCCGGACTAAGCTCTGGGGCCAACGTCCTGACTTTC.

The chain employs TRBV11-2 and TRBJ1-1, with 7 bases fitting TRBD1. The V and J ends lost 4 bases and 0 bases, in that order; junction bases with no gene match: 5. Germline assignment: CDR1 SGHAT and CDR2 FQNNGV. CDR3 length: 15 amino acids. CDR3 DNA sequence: TGTGCCAGCAGCTCCCGGACAGGAATGAACACTGAAGCTTTCTTT. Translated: CASSSRTGMNTEAFF.

The CDR3 bases are TGTGCCAGCAGTGAGGACTTCCCTCAAGAGACCCAGTACTTC. It encodes CASSEDFPQETQYF. V gene TRBV2 combines with J gene TRBJ2-5, with a weak D call TRBD2 (5 bases). Per germline, CDR1 SNHLY and CDR2 FYNNEI. V was cut by 3 bases and J by 2 bases, with 10 bases left in between. The CDR3 totals 14 residues.

The CDR3 nucleotides read TGTGCCAGCAGTTTTTGGGGGGGTCATCAGCCCCAGCATTTT. This encodes CASSFWGGHQPQHF. V gene TRBV27 combines with J gene TRBJ1-5; a possible D gene is TRBD1 (5 bases). V was cut by 3 bases and J by 5 bases, with 11 bases left in between. Per germline, CDR1 MNHEY and CDR2 SMNVEV (reference sequence). The CDR3 runs 14 residues.

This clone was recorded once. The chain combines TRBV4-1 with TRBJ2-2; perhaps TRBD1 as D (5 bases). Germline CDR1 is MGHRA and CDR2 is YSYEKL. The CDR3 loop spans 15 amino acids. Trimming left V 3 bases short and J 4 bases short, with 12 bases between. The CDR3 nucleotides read TGCGCCAGCAGCCATCTAGGGGCTAGCACCGGGGAGCTGTTTTTT. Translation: CASSHLGASTGELFF.

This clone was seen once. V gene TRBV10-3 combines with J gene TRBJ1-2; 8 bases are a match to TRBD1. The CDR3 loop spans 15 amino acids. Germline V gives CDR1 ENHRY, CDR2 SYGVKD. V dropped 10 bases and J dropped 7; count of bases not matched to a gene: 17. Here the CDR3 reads CATAPDRALGGGYTF. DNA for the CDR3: TGTGCCACTGCGCCGGACAGGGCCCTTGGGGGTGGCTACACCTTC.

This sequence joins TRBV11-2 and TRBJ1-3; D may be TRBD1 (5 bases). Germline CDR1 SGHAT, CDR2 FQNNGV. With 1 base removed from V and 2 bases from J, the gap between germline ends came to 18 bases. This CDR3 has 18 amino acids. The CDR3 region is CASSLGRDRWATGNTIYF. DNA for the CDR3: TGTGCCAGCAGCTTAGGCAGGGATAGGTGGGCCACTGGAAACACCATATATTTT.

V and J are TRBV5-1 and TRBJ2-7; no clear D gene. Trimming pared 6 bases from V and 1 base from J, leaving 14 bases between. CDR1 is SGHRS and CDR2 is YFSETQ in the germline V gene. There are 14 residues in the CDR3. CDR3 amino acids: CASTADTGSYEQYF. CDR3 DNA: TGCGCCAGCACCGCTGACACTGGTTCCTACGAGCAGTACTTC. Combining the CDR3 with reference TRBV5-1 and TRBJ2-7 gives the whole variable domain KAGVTQTPRYLIKTRGQQVTLSCSPISGHRSVSWYQQTPGQGLQFLFEYFSETQRNKGNFPGRFSGRQFSNSRSEMNVSTLELGDSALYLCASTADTGSYEQYFGPGTRLTVT.

The CDR3: CASSAPDRGRGEKLFF. The DNA of the CDR3 is TGTGCCAGCAGTGCCCCCGACAGGGGGAGGGGTGAAAAACTGTTTTTT. V is TRBV6-1 and J is TRBJ1-4, with 9 bases fitting TRBD1. V shed 4 bases and J 7 bases; nucleotides not matched to a gene: 10. Germline CDR1 reads MNHNS; CDR2 reads SASEGT. This CDR3 comprises 16 residues.

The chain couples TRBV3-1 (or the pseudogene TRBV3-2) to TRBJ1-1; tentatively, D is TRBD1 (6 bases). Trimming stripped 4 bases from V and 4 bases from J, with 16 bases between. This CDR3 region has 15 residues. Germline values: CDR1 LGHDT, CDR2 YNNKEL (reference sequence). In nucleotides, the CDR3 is TGTGCCAGCAGCCCTCACAGGGATCGGAGCACTGAAGCTTTCTTT. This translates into CASSPHRDRSTEAFF.

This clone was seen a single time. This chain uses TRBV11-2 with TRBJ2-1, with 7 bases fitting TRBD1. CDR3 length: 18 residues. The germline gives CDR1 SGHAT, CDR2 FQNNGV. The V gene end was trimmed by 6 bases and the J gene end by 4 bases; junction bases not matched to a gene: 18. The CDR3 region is CASRRTGYFPSLYNEQFF. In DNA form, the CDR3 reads TGTGCCAGCAGAAGGACAGGCTACTTCCCTTCACTTTACAATGAGCAGTTCTTC.

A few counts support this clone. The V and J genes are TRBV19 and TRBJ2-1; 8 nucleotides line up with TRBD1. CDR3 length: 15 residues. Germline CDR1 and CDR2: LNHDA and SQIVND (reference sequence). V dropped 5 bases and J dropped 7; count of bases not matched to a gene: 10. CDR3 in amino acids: CASSADTGGSNEQFF. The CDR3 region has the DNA TGTGCCAGTAGTGCTGACACAGGGGGAAGTAATGAGCAGTTCTTC.

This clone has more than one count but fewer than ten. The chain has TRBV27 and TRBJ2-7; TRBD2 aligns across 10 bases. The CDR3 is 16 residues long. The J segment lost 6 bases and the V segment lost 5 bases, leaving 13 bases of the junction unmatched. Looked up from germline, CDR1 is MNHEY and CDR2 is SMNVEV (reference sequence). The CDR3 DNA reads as TGTGCCAGCAGTCCTCTCGGAGCGGGGGGGCTGTTCGAGCAGTACTTC. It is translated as CASSPLGAGGLFEQYF.

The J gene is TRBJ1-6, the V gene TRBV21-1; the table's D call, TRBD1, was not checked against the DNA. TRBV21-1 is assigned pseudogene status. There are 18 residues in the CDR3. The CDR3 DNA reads TGTGCCAGCAGCAAAGGGGCGGAGGACAGCTCCTATAATTCACCCCTCCACTTT. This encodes CASSKGAEDSSYNSPLHF.

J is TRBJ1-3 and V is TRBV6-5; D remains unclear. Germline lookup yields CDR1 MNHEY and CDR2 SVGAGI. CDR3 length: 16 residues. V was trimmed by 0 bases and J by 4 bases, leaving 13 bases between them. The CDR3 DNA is TGTGCCAGCAGTTACTCGAGGCTACTCTCAGGAAACACCATATATTTT. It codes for CASSYSRLLSGNTIYF.